This T cell receptor (beta chain) came from a study of OX40 agonist ivuxolimab in advanced cancers. Some background on the complete study: The costimulatory receptor OX40 (CD134) was targeted by ivuxolimab, a fully human IgG2 agonistic monoclonal antibody. Prior anti-PD-1, anti-PD-L1 or anti-CTLA-4 therapy was permitted, and approximately 40% of dose-escalation patients had received checkpoint inhibitors. Among the roughly 50 dose-escalation patients, around 19 had hepatocellular carcinoma, roughly 15 melanoma, 9 renal cell carcinoma and 9 head and neck cancer. The monotherapy dose-escalation portion (N ≈ 56 patients) of the phase I ivuxolimab trial is reported in the paper. Partial responses occurred in three dose-escalation patients, of whom one had hepatocellular carcinoma and two had cutaneous melanoma. Intravenous ivuxolimab was administered to patients every 2 weeks at six dose levels: 0.01, 0.1, 0.3, 1.5, 3 and 10 mg/kg. In the dose-escalation cohort, approximately 82% of patients were male, and the mean age was around 60 years, with a range of about 23 to 85. Peripheral TCRbeta sequencing aimed to test whether ivuxolimab altered TCR sequence diversity and caused clonal T-cell expansion.

A word on this clone: Its antigen target is currently unknown. The record has no base qualities; no much larger clone is one base away.

To sequence the TCRbeta CDR3 region, genomic DNA was isolated from the sorted cells. TCRbeta CDR3 regions were sequenced using the immunoSEQ Assay. This is the immuneACCESS table as TCRdb keeps it, with only in-frame sequences that have V and J called. A part of the clones is gone; compared with another copy, unresolved V genes explain less than half, and the rest is unexplained. In all, the sample holds about 89,000 clones, and 88% of those were seen once. The leading ten clones occupy 0.25% to 0.3% of the sample. Patients with a history of autoimmune disease or receiving systemic immunosuppression were excluded from the trial. Peripheral blood for TCR sequencing was collected from all dose cohorts at baseline, on cycle 4 day 1, and on cycle 7 day 1. The samples were drawn from a first-in-human, open-label, multicenter phase I dose-escalation trial of ivuxolimab. Adults with locally advanced or metastatic melanoma, renal cell, hepatocellular, or head and neck squamous cell carcinoma were enrolled in the trial. Before TCR sequencing, CD4+ and CD8+ T cells were separately sorted from peripheral blood.

Overall results and qualifications from the work: In partial responders in the 0.1-3.0 mg/kg groups, normalized peripheral clonal expansion was found to be among the lowest, especially among CD8+ T cells. The antigen specificity of the peripheral T cells that underwent clonal expansion was not determined. After ivuxolimab, CD8+ T cells had more expanded clones than CD4+ T cells on average. At doses from 0.1 to 3.0 mg/kg, clonal expansion was seen in both CD4+ and CD8+ blood T cells between baseline and week 6. Low levels of normalized T-cell clonal expansion were also seen in some patients who did not respond.

The receptor comes from an adult with an advanced solid tumor such as melanoma, head and neck, liver or kidney cancer. The source was CD4+ or CD8+ T cells sorted from blood, collected in a trial of the OX40 agonist ivuxolimab.

The nucleotide sequence is TGTGCCAGTAGTACTAACAGGGGGCGGTTCGAGCAGTACTTC. Translated, this gives CASSTNRGRFEQYF. The rearranged segments are TRBV19 and TRBJ2-7; 9 bases in the junction line up with TRBD1. From the germline V gene (reference sequence), CDR1 is LNHDA and CDR2 is SQIVND. From its cysteine to its phenylalanine, the CDR3 spans 14 amino acids. Here the CDR3 DNA is all that survives: 42 bases in frame from base 1. V is cut back by 4 bases and J by 6 bases, with 7 bases in the junction unmatched. The full variable domain, completed from the reference TRBV19 and TRBJ2-7 proteins outside the CDR3, reads DGGITQSPKYLFRKEGQNVTLSCEQNLNHDAMYWYRQDPGQGLRLIYYSQIVNDFQKGDIAEGYSVSREKKESFPLTVTSAQKNPTAFYLCASSTNRGRFEQYFGPGTRLTVT.